The T cell receptor (beta chain) described here comes from a study of T cell repertoires in cytomegalovirus infection. On the study more broadly: HLA-B-restricted CMV epitopes that are well studied were used alongside recently identified HLA-C-restricted ones. CMV infection plus the matching HLA type was flagged by public TCR beta signatures. Regarding the study as a whole: CMV-specific TCR beta clonotypes restricted by HLA-C dominated the ex vivo response.

V dropped 2 bases and J dropped 9 bases, with 17 bases sitting between them. CDR3 length equals 15 residues. Germline CDR1 reads LGHDT; CDR2 reads YNNKEL (reference sequence). TCRdb re-called the reads with MiXCR, one entry per CDR3 protein. The repertoire holds about 500,000 distinct CDR3 sequences, with around 35% as singletons. Comment on this clonotype: Its antigen is currently unknown.

Here the sequenced sample was cultured PBMCs, taken from culture after CMV antigen stimulation. The TCR comes from a human donor in good health (CMV status not recorded). Some clones in this sample may be carry-over from other donors' samples. The chain employs TRBV3-1 and TRBJ2-1, with D maybe TRBD2 (6 bases). CDR3 residues: CASSQIAEPHSEQFF. The CDR3 DNA follows: TGTGCCAGCAGCCAAATAGCGGAACCCCACAGTGAGCAGTTCTTC.